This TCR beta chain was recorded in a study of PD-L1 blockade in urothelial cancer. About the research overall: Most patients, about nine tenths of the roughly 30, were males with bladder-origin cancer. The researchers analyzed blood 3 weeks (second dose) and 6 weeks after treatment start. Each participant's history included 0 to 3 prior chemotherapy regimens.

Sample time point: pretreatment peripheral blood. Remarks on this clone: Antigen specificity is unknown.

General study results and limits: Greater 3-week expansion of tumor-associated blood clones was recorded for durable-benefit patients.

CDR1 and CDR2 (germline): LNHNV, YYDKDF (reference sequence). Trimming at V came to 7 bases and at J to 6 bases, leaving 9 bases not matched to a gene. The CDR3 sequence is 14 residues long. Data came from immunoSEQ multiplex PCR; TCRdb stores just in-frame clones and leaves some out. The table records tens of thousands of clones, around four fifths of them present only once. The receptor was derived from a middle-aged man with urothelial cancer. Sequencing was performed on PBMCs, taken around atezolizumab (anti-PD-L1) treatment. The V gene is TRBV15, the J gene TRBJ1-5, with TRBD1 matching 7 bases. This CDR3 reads CATTAGGLGQPQHF. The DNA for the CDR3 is TGTGCCACCACCGCAGGGGGGTTAGGTCAGCCCCAGCATTTT.